This is a list of T cell receptor beta chains from one sample in a study of blood T cell repertoires in COVID-19. Clones were sequenced by immunoSEQ multiplex PCR, and TCRdb holds only the in-frame ones, with some missing. The sample has approximately 70,000 clones, over 75% seen once. The material sequenced was peripheral blood. The receptors were gathered from a man aged 35 to 55 with COVID-19, enrolled during active disease. Each CDR3 is given with its conserved first and last residue. D genes are given only for firm matches. Rows may omit the clone size; those that give it use once, few, many or a size class.

size: .
J: TRBJ2-3
D: .
V: TRBV5-1
CDR3: CASSLGVAIPDTQYF
DNA: TGCGCCAGCAGCTTGGGAGTAGCAATCCCAGATACGCAGTATTTT

size: .
J: TRBJ2-1
D: TRBD2
V: TRBV7-2
CDR3: CASSRRTSGVGNEQFF
DNA: TGTGCCAGCAGCCGGCGGACTAGCGGGGTGGGGAATGAGCAGTTCTTC

size: .
J: TRBJ2-7
D: TRBD2
V: TRBV5-1
CDR3: CASSWGGTDPYEQYF
DNA: TGCGCCAGCAGCTGGGGGGGGACCGACCCCTACGAGCAGTACTTC

size: .
J: TRBJ2-6
D: .
V: TRBV29-1
CDR3: CSAGWQDAYSGANVLTF
DNA: TGCAGCGCCGGATGGCAGGATGCCTACTCTGGGGCCAACGTCCTGACTTTC

size: .
J: TRBJ1-3
D: .
V: TRBV10-1
CDR3: CASSDGLSGNTIYF
DNA: TGCGCCAGCAGTGATGGACTCTCTGGAAACACCATATATTTT

size: .
J: TRBJ2-3
D: TRBD2
V: TRBV25-1
CDR3: CASSEGLAGAGTDTQYF
DNA: TGTGCCAGCAGTGAGGGACTAGCGGGGGCCGGCACAGATACGCAGTATTTT

size: .
J: TRBJ2-1
D: .
V: TRBV28
CDR3: CASSLAVDEQFF
DNA: TGTGCCAGCAGTTTGGCGGTCGATGAGCAGTTCTTC

size: .
J: TRBJ2-3
D: .
V: TRBV30
CDR3: CAWTVSTDTQYF
DNA: TGTGCCTGGACGGTTAGCACAGATACGCAGTATTTT

size: once
J: TRBJ2-7
D: TRBD2
V: TRBV28
CDR3: CASSLGLISYEQYF
DNA: TGTGCCAGCAGTTTGGGACTAATATCCTACGAGCAGTACTTC

size: .
J: TRBJ2-7
D: TRBD2
V: TRBV19
CDR3: CASRGGSYEQYF
DNA: TGTGCCAGCCGCGGGGGATCCTACGAGCAGTACTTC

size: .
J: TRBJ2-1
D: .
V: TRBV6-5
CDR3: CASSYPNSGNEQFF
DNA: TGTGCCAGCAGTTACCCAAATTCAGGCAATGAGCAGTTCTTC

size: .
J: TRBJ2-1
D: .
V: TRBV12-3/TRBV12-4
CDR3: CASTTPGYNEQFF
DNA: TGTGCCAGCACCACGCCGGGGTACAATGAGCAGTTCTTC

size: .
J: TRBJ2-1
D: TRBD1
V: TRBV5-1
CDR3: CASKTGDYNEQFF
DNA: TGCGCCAGTAAAACAGGGGACTACAATGAGCAGTTCTTC

size: .
J: TRBJ2-5
D: .
V: TRBV11-2
CDR3: CASSFPPGETQYF
DNA: TGTGCCAGCAGCTTCCCCCCGGGGGAGACCCAGTACTTC

size: few
J: TRBJ2-1
D: .
V: TRBV4-2
CDR3: CASSQPSGGSNEQFF
DNA: TGTGCCAGCAGCCAACCCTCGGGTGGGAGTAACGAGCAGTTCTTC

size: .
J: TRBJ1-2
D: TRBD1
V: TRBV2
CDR3: CASSEGQGLWYGYTF
DNA: TGTGCCAGCAGTGAGGGACAGGGGCTTTGGTATGGCTACACCTTC

size: .
J: TRBJ1-2
D: .
V: TRBV3-1/TRBV3-2
CDR3: CASSQSGAGYTF
DNA: TGTGCCAGCAGCCAAAGCGGGGCTGGCTACACCTTC

size: .
J: TRBJ2-2
D: .
V: TRBV19
CDR3: CASSIPLSVNTGELFF
DNA: TGTGCCAGTAGTATACCGCTATCCGTGAACACCGGGGAGCTGTTTTTT

size: .
J: TRBJ2-7
D: .
V: TRBV5-1
CDR3: CASSLRSVDEQYF
DNA: TGCGCCAGCAGCTTGCGTAGCGTGGACGAGCAGTACTTC

size: .
J: TRBJ2-7
D: TRBD2
V: TRBV3-1/TRBV3-2
CDR3: CASSQFLAGAHYEQYF
DNA: TGTGCCAGCAGCCAGTTTCTAGCGGGGGCCCACTACGAGCAGTACTTC

size: .
J: TRBJ1-5
D: TRBD1
V: TRBV2
CDR3: CASSAQGDSNQPQHF
DNA: TGTGCCAGCAGCGCCCAGGGGGATAGCAATCAGCCCCAGCATTTT

size: .
J: TRBJ1-1
D: .
V: TRBV30
CDR3: CAWSVSSNTEAFF
DNA: TGTGCCTGGAGTGTTTCGTCCAACACTGAAGCTTTCTTT

size: .
J: TRBJ2-7
D: TRBD2
V: TRBV3-1/TRBV3-2
CDR3: CASSPGLAGTYEQYF
DNA: TGTGCCAGCAGCCCCGGACTAGCGGGGACCTACGAGCAGTACTTC

size: once
J: TRBJ1-2
D: .
V: TRBV6-5
CDR3: CASSYFEGGYTF
DNA: TGTGCCAGCAGTTACTTTGAGGGTGGCTACACCTTC

size: .
J: TRBJ1-6
D: .
V: TRBV5-6
CDR3: CASSSPGYNSPLHF
DNA: TGTGCCAGCAGCTCCCCGGGCTATAATTCACCCCTCCACTTT

size: .
J: TRBJ1-6
D: .
V: TRBV4-2
CDR3: CASSLQGLAPNSPLHF
DNA: TGTGCCAGCAGTCTCCAGGGGTTAGCTCCGAATTCACCCCTCCACTTT

size: .
J: TRBJ2-3
D: .
V: TRBV19
CDR3: CASSSQGADTQYF
DNA: TGTGCCAGTAGTTCCCAGGGCGCAGATACGCAGTATTTT

size: .
J: TRBJ2-7
D: .
V: TRBV28
CDR3: CASRGHYEQYF
DNA: TGTGCCAGCAGGGGACACTACGAGCAGTACTTC

size: .
J: TRBJ1-1
D: .
V: TRBV28
CDR3: CASSLSARNTEAFF
DNA: TGTGCCAGCAGCCTATCCGCTAGGAACACTGAAGCTTTCTTT

size: .
J: TRBJ1-2
D: .
V: TRBV4-1
CDR3: CASSPVRGGYTF
DNA: TGCGCCAGCAGCCCGGTTCGGGGAGGCTACACCTTC

size: .
J: TRBJ1-1
D: TRBD1
V: TRBV28
CDR3: CATGGQGGTEAFF
DNA: TGTGCCACAGGGGGACAGGGCGGCACTGAAGCTTTCTTT

size: .
J: TRBJ2-3
D: .
V: TRBV18
CDR3: CASSPGALSTDTQYF
DNA: TGTGCCAGCTCACCAGGGGCCTTGAGCACAGATACGCAGTATTTT